Presented here are 2 T cell receptor beta chains from one specimen sequenced in a study of a mutant IDH1 vaccine in newly diagnosed glioma. Libraries were prepared by immunoSEQ multiplex PCR; TCRdb keeps only in-frame clonotypes and omits some of them. The sample has more than 50,000 clones, roughly two thirds seen once. Regarding time point: week 47, end of study. The vaccine gave 300 ug of a 20-mer mutant IDH1 peptide subcutaneously per dose. These receptors' antigens are unknown. The sample consisted of peripheral blood mononuclear cells (PBMCs), taken from a glioma patient whose treatment included an IDH1 peptide vaccine. The receptors were gathered from a man aged 40-49 years with glioma. Some clones in this sample may be carry-over from other donors' samples.

The V and J genes are TRBV10-2 and TRBJ1-6; TRBD1 matches at 7 bases. Germline V gene data show CDR1 as WSHSY and CDR2 as SAAADI. Unmatched junction bases numbered 3, after V lost 8 bases and J lost 5 bases. CDR3 length equals 13 residues. DNA for the CDR3: TGCGCCAGCGAGGGGGCAGATAATTCACCCCTCCACTTT. Translating gives CASEGADNSPLHF.

This chain joins TRBV2 and TRBJ2-3; the D call may be TRBD1 or TRBD2 (6 bases each). In germline, CDR1 is SNHLY, CDR2 FYNNEI. V was clipped by 0 bases and J by 4 bases, with 14 bases between them. The CDR3 totals 16 residues. The CDR3 sequence: CASSEAGLRGADTQYF. The CDR3 nucleotides are TGTGCCAGCAGTGAAGCGGGGCTAAGGGGGGCAGATACGCAGTATTTT.